The entry that follows covers one TCR beta chain sequence. Each CDR3 protein gets one entry after TCRdb re-called the 5' RACE reads with MiXCR. The data show about 430,000 distinct CDR3 sequences, 15% to 20% seen once. Germline V CDR1 and CDR2: SGHKS, YYEKEE (reference sequence). The CDR3 length is 17 residues. After removal of 5 bases from V and 3 bases from J, the junction contained 14 bases not matched to a gene. The entry originates in a study of T cells after yellow fever vaccination. The sequenced sample was PBMCs, obtained before the yellow fever booster vaccination. The chain links TRBV5-5 to TRBJ2-1; TRBD1 agrees at 7 bases. The clonotype comes from a man between 18 and 29 years old who received the YFV17D yellow fever vaccine. The CDR3 loop is CASRPAETGRIYNEQFF. The DNA of the CDR3 is TGTGCCAGCAGACCCGCCGAGACAGGGCGAATCTACAATGAGCAGTTCTTC. Full variable domain (rest looked up from reference TRBV5-5 and TRBJ2-1): DAGVTQSPTHLIKTRGQQVTLRCSPISGHKSVSWYQQVLGQGPQFIFQYYEKEERGRGNFPDRFSARQFPNYSSELNVNALLLGDSALYLCASRPAETGRIYNEQFFGPGTRLTVL.